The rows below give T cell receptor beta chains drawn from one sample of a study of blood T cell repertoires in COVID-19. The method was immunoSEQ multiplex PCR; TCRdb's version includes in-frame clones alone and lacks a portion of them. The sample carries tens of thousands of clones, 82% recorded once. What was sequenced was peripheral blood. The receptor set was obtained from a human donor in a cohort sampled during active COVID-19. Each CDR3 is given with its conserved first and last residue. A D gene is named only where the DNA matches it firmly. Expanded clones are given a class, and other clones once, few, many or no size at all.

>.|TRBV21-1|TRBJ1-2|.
TGTGCCAAAAGTAAGAGGGGACAGGGGGCGTTCTATGGCTACACCTTC
CAKSKRGQGAFYGYTF
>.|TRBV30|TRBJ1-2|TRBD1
TGTGCCTGGAATAAAAGGAGGACAGGGCTTGGCTACACCTTC
CAWNKRRTGLGYTF
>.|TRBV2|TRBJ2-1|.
TGTGCCAGCAGTGACAACTCATTAACTGAGCAGTTCTTC
CASSDNSLTEQFF
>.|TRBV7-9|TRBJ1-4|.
TGTGCCAGCAGCGCGGGAGGGGGGGCCTTAGAAAAACTGTTTTTT
CASSAGGGALEKLFF
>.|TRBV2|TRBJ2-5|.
TGTGCCAGCTCCGGGTACGGGGGGCGCGAAGAGACCCAGTACTTC
CASSGYGGREETQYF
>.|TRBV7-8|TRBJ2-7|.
TGTGCCAGCAGCTTACGCGGAGCTGGGGAGCAGTACTTC
CASSLRGAGEQYF
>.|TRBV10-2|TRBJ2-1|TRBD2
TGCGCCAGCAGTGACAGCGGGGTGGTCCGTGAGCAGTTCTTC
CASSDSGVVREQFF
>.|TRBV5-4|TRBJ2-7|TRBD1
TGTGCCAGCAGCAATTTACAGGGGACCGAGCAGTACTTC
CASSNLQGTEQYF
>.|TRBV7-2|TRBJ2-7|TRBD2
TGTGCCAGCAGCTTAGATCCTAGCGGGGGTCGGGAGCAGTACTTC
CASSLDPSGGREQYF
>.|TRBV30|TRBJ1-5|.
TGTGCCTGGAGTATCGGGGGGAATCAGCCCCAGCATTTT
CAWSIGGNQPQHF
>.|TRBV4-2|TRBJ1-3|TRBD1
TGTGCCAGCAGCCAGATGACAGGGGTTGGAAACACCATATATTTT
CASSQMTGVGNTIYF
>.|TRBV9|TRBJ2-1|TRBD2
TGTGCCAGCAGCGTAGCCGGCGGGGGGCCTAACAATGAGCAGTTCTTC
CASSVAGGGPNNEQFF
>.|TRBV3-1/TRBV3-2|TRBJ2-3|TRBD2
TGTGCCAGCAGCCCCTCGGGGGGGCTAACAGATACGCAGTATTTT
CASSPSGGLTDTQYF
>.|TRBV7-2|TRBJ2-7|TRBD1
TGTGCCAGCAGCTCGGCCGGACAGGTACTCTACGAGCAGTACTTC
CASSSAGQVLYEQYF
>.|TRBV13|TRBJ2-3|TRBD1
TGTGCCAGCAGCTCCGCGGACAGGGCCGCAGATACGCAGTATTTT
CASSSADRAADTQYF
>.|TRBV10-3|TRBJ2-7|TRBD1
TGTGCCATCAGGGACAGGGGTACTTACGAGCAGTACTTC
CAIRDRGTYEQYF
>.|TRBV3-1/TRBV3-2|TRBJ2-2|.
TGTGCCAGCAGCCAAGAGTCTCCTCCCGGGGAGCTGTTTTTT
CASSQESPPGELFF
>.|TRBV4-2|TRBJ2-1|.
TGTGCCAGCAGCCCAAAGACCGGGGAGCAGTTCTTC
CASSPKTGEQFF
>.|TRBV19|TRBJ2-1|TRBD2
TGTGCCAGTAGTATTGATCCCCGGGGGGGGTTGATCAATGAGCAGTTCTTC
CASSIDPRGGLINEQFF
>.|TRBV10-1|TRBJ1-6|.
TGCGCCAGCAGAAATACCTCAGGAGGGAATTCACCCCTCCACTTT
CASRNTSGGNSPLHF
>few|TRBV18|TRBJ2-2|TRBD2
TGTGCCAGCTCACCGAGCGGGGGGGCTAACACCGGGGAGCTGTTTTTT
CASSPSGGANTGELFF
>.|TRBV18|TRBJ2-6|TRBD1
TGTGCCAGCTCACCACGGGGGACAGGGGCCTCTGGGGCCAACGTCCTGACTTTC
CASSPRGTGASGANVLTF
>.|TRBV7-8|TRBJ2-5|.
TGTGCTTCGGGGGGCCCGTACCAGTACTTC
CASGGPYQYF
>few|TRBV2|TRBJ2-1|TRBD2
TGTGCCAGCAGAAAGGGACTAGCGGGGAGGAACCTCAATGAGCAGTTCTTC
CASRKGLAGRNLNEQFF
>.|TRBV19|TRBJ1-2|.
TGTGCCAGTAGTAGGACAGTAGCTAACTATGGCTACACCTTC
CASSRTVANYGYTF
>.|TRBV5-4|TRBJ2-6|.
TGTGCCAGCAGCTCGCCCCTGGGCAGCGGTCGCTCTGGGGCCAACGTCCTGACTTTC
CASSSPLGSGRSGANVLTF
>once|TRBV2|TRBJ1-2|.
TGTGCCAGCAGCCTAGTCCGGCGGAATGAGGGCTACACCTTC
CASSLVRRNEGYTF
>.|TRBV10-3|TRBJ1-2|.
TGTGCCATCAGTGTACGGACAGACTATGGCTACACCTTC
CAISVRTDYGYTF
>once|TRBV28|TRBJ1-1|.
TGTGCCAGCAGTTTATTGGCAGGGGCAGACACTGAAGCTTTCTTT
CASSLLAGADTEAFF
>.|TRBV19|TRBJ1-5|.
TGTGCCAGTAGCCCGACAGGCAATCAGCCCCAGCATTTT
CASSPTGNQPQHF
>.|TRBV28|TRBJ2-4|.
TGTGCCAGCAGTTTAGGGGGGGCCAAAAACATTCAGTACTTC
CASSLGGAKNIQYF
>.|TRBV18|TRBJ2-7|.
TGTGCCAGCTCACCCATACAGGGAGATGTCTCCTACGAGCAGTACTTC
CASSPIQGDVSYEQYF
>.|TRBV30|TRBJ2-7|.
TGTGCCTGGAGTGTAGCCCTTACTCAGGTTCACGAGCAGTACTTC
CAWSVALTQVHEQYF
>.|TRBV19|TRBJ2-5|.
TGTGCCAGTTCCCTAGGGCAGGGGGGAGTGGAGACCCAGTACTTC
CASSLGQGGVETQYF
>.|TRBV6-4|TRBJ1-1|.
TGTGCCAGCAGTGTCGAGGGCACGGGTCGCGCTTTCTTT
CASSVEGTGRAFF
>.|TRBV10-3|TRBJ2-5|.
TGTGCCATCAGTGAGTCGCTTGGGGGGGCGGAGACCCAGTACTTC
CAISESLGGAETQYF
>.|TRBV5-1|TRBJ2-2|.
TGCGCCAGCAGCTTAGACAGCCCTAACACCGGGGAGCTGTTTTTT
CASSLDSPNTGELFF
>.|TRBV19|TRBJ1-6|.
TGTGCCAGTAGGAGCGAGTGGGGCCCCCTCCACTTT
CASRSEWGPLHF
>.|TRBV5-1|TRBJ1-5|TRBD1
TGCGCCAGCAGGCAGGACAGGGGGCCCCAGCATTTT
CASRQDRGPQHF
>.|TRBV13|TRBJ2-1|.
TGTGCCAGCAGCCCTCGTGGGGCCAACTCCTACAATGAGCAGTTCTTC
CASSPRGANSYNEQFF
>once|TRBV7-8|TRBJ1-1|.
TGTGCCAGCGGGAACAGGGCCGGGGTAGCTTTCTTT
CASGNRAGVAFF
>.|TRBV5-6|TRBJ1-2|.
TGTGCCAGCAGCTTGGCAGGGAACTATGGCTACACCTTC
CASSLAGNYGYTF
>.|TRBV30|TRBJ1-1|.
TGTGCCTGGCTGGCGGTTGCGAACACTGAAGCTTTCTTT
CAWLAVANTEAFF
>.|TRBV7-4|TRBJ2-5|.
TGTGCCAGCAGCCCAGGGGAGACAGATACAGAAGAGACCCAGTACTTC
CASSPGETDTEETQYF
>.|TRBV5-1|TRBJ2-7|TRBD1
TGCGCCAGCAGCCAAGCCGGGACAGGGTACTACGAGCAGTACTTC
CASSQAGTGYYEQYF
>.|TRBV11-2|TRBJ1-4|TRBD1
TGTGCCAGCAGCTTAGACCGGGACAGCCTGTTTTTT
CASSLDRDSLFF
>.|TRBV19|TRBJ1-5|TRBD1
TGTGCCAGCACCTCGCTCCGGGACAGAAGTAGCAATCAGCCCCAGCATTTT
CASTSLRDRSSNQPQHF
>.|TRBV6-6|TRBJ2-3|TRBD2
TGTGCCAGCAGTGAGGGACTAGCGGGCACAGATACGCAGTATTTT
CASSEGLAGTDTQYF
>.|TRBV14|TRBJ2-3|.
TGTGCCAGCAGCACCCGACATCCAGATACGCAGTATTTT
CASSTRHPDTQYF
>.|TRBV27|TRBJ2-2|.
TGTGCCAGCAGTTTACAACAGAACACCGGGGAGCTGTTTTTT
CASSLQQNTGELFF
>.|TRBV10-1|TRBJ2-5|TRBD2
TGCGCCAGCAGTGATTCCCGGGTCGCGGGGGGTGGAGAGACCCAGTACTTC
CASSDSRVAGGGETQYF
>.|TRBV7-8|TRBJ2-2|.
TGTGCCAGCAGCTTAGGGGGGGCCGGGGAGCTGTTTTTT
CASSLGGAGELFF
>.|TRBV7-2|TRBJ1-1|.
TGTGCCAGCAATATAGAGAACACTGAAGCTTTCTTT
CASNIENTEAFF
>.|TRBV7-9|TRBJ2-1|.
TGTGCCAGCAGCTCCAGAGGTCGCAATGAGCAGTTCTTC
CASSSRGRNEQFF
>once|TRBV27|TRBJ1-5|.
TGTGCCAGCAGTTTAGGAGGAGGGGGGGGGCGCCTTTCTCAGCCCCAGCATTTT
CASSLGGGGGRLSQPQHF
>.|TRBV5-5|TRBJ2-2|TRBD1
TGTGCCAGCAGCTTGGGGACAGGGTATAGCGGGGAGCTGTTTTTT
CASSLGTGYSGELFF
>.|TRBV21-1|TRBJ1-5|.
TGTGCCAGCAGCAGTCCGGGTGAAATCTATCGGGGATTCAGCAATCAGCCCCAGCATTTT
CASSSPGEIYRGFSNQPQHF